The rows below give T cell receptor beta chains drawn from one sample of a study of cytomegalovirus exposure and HLA in healthy donors. Clones were sequenced by immunoSEQ multiplex PCR, and TCRdb holds only the in-frame ones, with some missing. Counted here are about 95,000 clones, around 85% occurring once; the ten biggest clones make up approximately 22%. Sequencing was carried out using PBMCs. The receptors originated from a man aged 18 to 30 in good health and CMV-seropositive. CDR3s include the opening cysteine and the closing phenylalanine or tryptophan. The D gene is left open where the match is weak. Clone size, where shown, is once, few, many, or a class for clones that have expanded.

size | D | J | V | CDR3 | DNA
- | TRBD2 | TRBJ2-3 | TRBV5-4 | CASSLVSGRQNTQYF | TGTGCCAGCAGCTTGGTTAGCGGGAGACAAAATACGCAGTATTTT
- | - | TRBJ2-2 | TRBV6-1 | CASSGTWGGAAAGTGELFF | TGTGCCAGCAGTGGAACGTGGGGGGGGGCCGCGGCTGGGACCGGGGAGCTGTTTTTT
- | TRBD1 | TRBJ1-2 | TRBV16 | CASSPGTGAYGYTF | TGTGCCAGCAGCCCCGGGACAGGGGCCTATGGCTACACCTTC
- | - | TRBJ2-5 | TRBV7-9 | CASSRGQQETQYF | TGTGCCAGCAGCCGGGGACAACAAGAGACCCAGTACTTC
- | - | TRBJ2-3 | TRBV6-5 | CASSAGRYTDTQYF | TGTGCCAGCAGTGCCGGGAGATACACAGATACGCAGTATTTT
once | - | TRBJ1-1 | TRBV5-1 | CASMEGTQNTEAFF | TGCGCCAGCATGGAGGGGACCCAGAACACTGAAGCTTTCTTT
- | - | TRBJ1-5 | TRBV7-6 | CASSFSGGNQPQHF | TGTGCCAGCAGCTTCTCGGGAGGCAATCAGCCCCAGCATTTT
- | TRBD2 | TRBJ2-3 | TRBV5-1 | CAGSVAGVTDTQYF | TGCGCCGGTTCAGTAGCGGGGGTCACAGATACGCAGTATTTT
few | - | TRBJ1-5 | TRBV2 | CASGGSRQDQPQHF | TGTGCCAGCGGTGGATCACGACAGGATCAGCCCCAGCATTTT
few | TRBD1 | TRBJ2-7 | TRBV18 | CASSPTGGIGEQYF | TGTGCCAGCTCACCGACAGGGGGTATTGGCGAGCAGTACTTC
- | - | TRBJ1-3 | TRBV5-6 | CASSSYTVSGNTIYF | TGTGCCAGCAGCTCCTACACAGTCTCTGGAAACACCATATATTTT